This TCR beta chain appears in the sequencing data of a study of T-cell reconstitution after alpha-beta-depleted transplantation in children. The CDR3 covers 14 residues. Trimming pared 2 bases from V and 4 bases from J, leaving 9 bases between. Note on this clonotype: No antigen is known for it.

For TCRbeta, the library was prepared with unique molecular identifiers. TCRdb independently ran MiXCR on the PCR reads; one entry per CDR3 protein. The sample lists tens of thousands of distinct CDR3 sequences; less than 6% were seen once. General observations from the study: At one year after transplant, newly produced T cells mostly accounted for T-cell counts and diversity. Reported findings indicate that, about two months after transplant, alpha-beta T cells came from several hundred expanded clones, which were derived from non-depleted graft cells.

The source was PBMCs, mostly from graft donor cells, collected 60 days after TCRalphabeta/CD19-depleted stem cell transplant. V gene TRBV12-3 or TRBV12-4 combines with J gene TRBJ1-5; D remains ambiguous. The receptor was derived from a female patient aged 2 to 10 who had a stem cell transplant for aplastic anemia, so the T cells may come from the graft donor. The CDR3 loop is CASSLRVGNQPQHF. The CDR3 DNA reads as TGTGCCAGCAGTTTAAGGGTGGGGAATCAGCCCCAGCATTTT.